What follows are 7 T cell receptor beta chains derived from one specimen sequenced in a study of post-analysis software for immune sequencing data. General study findings and limits: In patients, TRBV5-6, TRBV5-1 and TRBV20-1 belonged to five or six TRBV segments found more frequently than in controls.

Antigens for these TCRs are unknown. Unique molecular identifiers were carried by the TCR beta cDNA libraries. TCRdb reprocessed the PCR reads via MiXCR and lists one record per CDR3 protein. The sample has about 800,000 distinct CDR3 sequences; 25% to 30% are singletons. Sequencing was performed on blood. The receptors originated from a girl aged 5 to 17 with multiple sclerosis.

The rearrangement joins TRBV12-5 to TRBJ1-2; TRBD1 is a possible D gene (5 bases). Germline V lookup: CDR1 LGHNT, CDR2 FRNRAP. This CDR3 has 13 residues. Trimming pared 5 bases from V and 5 bases from J, leaving 12 bases between. DNA of the CDR3: TGTGCTAGTGGTCCGGGACCGAATTATGGCTACACCTTC. Translation: CASGPGPNYGYTF.

This clonotype was counted a few times. The chain links TRBV20-1 to TRBJ2-3, with TRBD2 as a possible D gene (6 bases). In germline, CDR1 is DFQATT, CDR2 SNEGSKA (reference sequence). The CDR3 is 15 residues long. Trimming left V 4 bases short and J 0 bases short, with 14 bases between. CDR3 protein: CSAIVGGVSTDTQYF. The CDR3 DNA reads TGCAGTGCTATCGTCGGCGGGGTTAGCACAGATACGCAGTATTTT.

The chain combines TRBV5-1 with TRBJ2-7, with 11 bases lining up with TRBD2. From germline, CDR1 is SGHRS and CDR2 YFSETQ. With 5 bases clipped from V and 7 bases from J, the junction kept 14 bases outside the gene matches. The CDR3 totals 16 residues. The chain's CDR3 is CASSQTSGSFRNEQYF. The CDR3, as DNA: TGCGCCAGCAGTCAAACTAGCGGGAGTTTTAGGAATGAGCAGTACTTC.

The gene calls are TRBV7-9 and TRBJ2-3; maybe TRBD2 (6 bases). The CDR3 loop spans 16 amino acids. CDR1 and CDR2 from the germline V gene are SEHNR and FQNEAQ (reference sequence). V lost 10 bases and J 3 bases, leaving 23 bases between the germline ends. This CDR3 reads CAILKSRDRSTDTQYF. CDR3 bases: TGTGCCATTCTCAAATCGCGGGACCGATCAACAGATACGCAGTATTTT.

This chain joins TRBV3-1 and TRBJ2-1; 11 bases match TRBD2. The CDR3 is 16 amino acids. Germline lookup yields CDR1 LGHDT and CDR2 YNNKEL (reference sequence). V gave up 1 base and J gave up 5 bases; unmatched junction bases: 4. The DNA for the CDR3 is TGTGCCAGCAGCCAAGGAGGACTAGCGGGTGACAATGAGCAGTTCTTC. Its translation is CASSQGGLAGDNEQFF.

This chain joins TRBV7-6 and TRBJ2-3; tentatively, D is TRBD2 (5 bases). CDR3 length: 17 residues. The V gene lost 5 bases and the J gene lost 5 bases, with 23 bases spanning the gap. Germline CDR1 is SGHVS and CDR2 is FNYEAQ. Here the CDR3 DNA reads TGTGCCAGCAGCCCCCGTCCAGCGGACCTAAACCTAGATACGCAGTATTTT. This codes for CASSPRPADLNLDTQYF. The whole variable domain, filled in from reference TRBV7-6 and TRBJ2-3, reads GAGVSQSPRYKVTKRGQDVALRCDPISGHVSLYWYRQALGQGPEFLTYFNYEAQQDKSGLPNDRFSAERPEGSISTLTIQRTEQRDSAMYRCASSPRPADLNLDTQYFGPGTRLTVL.

The sample holds a few counts of this clonotype. This rearrangement joins TRBV27 to TRBJ1-1; D might be TRBD1 (6 bases). V lost 2 bases, J lost 3 bases, and 13 bases lay in between. The germline V gene has CDR1 MNHEY and CDR2 SMNVEV (reference sequence). The CDR3 is 15 residues long. The DNA of the CDR3 is TGTGCCAGCAGTTTACGCAGGGGTCGGGACACTGAAGCTTTCTTT. Translated: CASSLRRGRDTEAFF.